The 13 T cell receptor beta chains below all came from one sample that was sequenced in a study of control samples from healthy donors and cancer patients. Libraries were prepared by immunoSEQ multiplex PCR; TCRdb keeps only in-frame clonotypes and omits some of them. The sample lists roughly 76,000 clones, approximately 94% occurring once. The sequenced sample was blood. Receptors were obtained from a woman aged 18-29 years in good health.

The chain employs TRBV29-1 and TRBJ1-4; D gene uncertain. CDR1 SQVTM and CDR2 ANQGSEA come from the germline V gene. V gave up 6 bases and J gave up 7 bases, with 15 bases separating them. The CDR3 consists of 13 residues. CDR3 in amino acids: CSVSGRGGEKLFF. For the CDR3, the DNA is TGCAGCGTCTCCGGCCGGGGAGGTGAAAAACTGTTTTTT.

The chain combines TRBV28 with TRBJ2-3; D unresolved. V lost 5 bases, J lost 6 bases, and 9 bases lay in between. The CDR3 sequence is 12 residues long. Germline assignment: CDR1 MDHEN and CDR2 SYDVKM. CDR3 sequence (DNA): TGTGCCAGCAGTGACTCTAGGGATACGCAGTATTTT. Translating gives CASSDSRDTQYF.

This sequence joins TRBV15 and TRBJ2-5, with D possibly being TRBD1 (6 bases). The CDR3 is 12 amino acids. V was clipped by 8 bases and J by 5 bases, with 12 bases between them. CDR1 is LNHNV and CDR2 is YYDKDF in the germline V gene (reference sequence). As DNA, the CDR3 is TGTGCCACCTCCCAGGGGTACGAGACCCAGTACTTC. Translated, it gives CATSQGYETQYF.

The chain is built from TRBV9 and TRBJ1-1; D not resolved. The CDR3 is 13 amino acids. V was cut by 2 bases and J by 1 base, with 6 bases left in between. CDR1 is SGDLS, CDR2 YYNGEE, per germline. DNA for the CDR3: TGTGCCAGCAGCGTTTTAGGGAACACTGAAGCTTTCTTT. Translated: CASSVLGNTEAFF.

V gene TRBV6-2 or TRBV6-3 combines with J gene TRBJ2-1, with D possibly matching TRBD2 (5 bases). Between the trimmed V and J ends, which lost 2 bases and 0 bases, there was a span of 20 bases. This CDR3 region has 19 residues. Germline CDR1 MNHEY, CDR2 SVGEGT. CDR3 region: CASSYGPLGATFSYNEQFF. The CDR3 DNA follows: TGTGCCAGCAGTTACGGCCCACTGGGAGCGACTTTCTCCTACAATGAGCAGTTCTTC.

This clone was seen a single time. CDR3 in DNA: TGTGCCAGTAAGGGACAGGGAGAAGAAAAACTGTTTTTT. This encodes CASKGQGEEKLFF. The chain links TRBV19 to TRBJ1-4; TRBD1 agrees at 9 bases. This CDR3 comprises 13 residues. The germline gives CDR1 LNHDA, CDR2 SQIVND (reference sequence). J gave up 8 bases and V 7 bases, and 5 bases lay outside the gene matches.

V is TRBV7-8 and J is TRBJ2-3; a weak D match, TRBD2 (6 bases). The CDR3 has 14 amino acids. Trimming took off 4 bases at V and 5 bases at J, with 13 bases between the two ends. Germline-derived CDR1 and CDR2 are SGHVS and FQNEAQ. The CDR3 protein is CASSSQKAGDTQYF. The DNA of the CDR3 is TGTGCCAGCAGCTCCCAAAAAGCGGGAGATACGCAGTATTTT.

CDR3 bases: TGTGCCAGCAGTGATACAGAGCAAGAGACCCAGTACTTC. Translation gives CASSDTEQETQYF. V and J are TRBV6-1 and TRBJ2-5; no clear D gene. Germline CDR1 MNHNS, CDR2 SASEGT. This CDR3 spans 13 amino acids. The V and J ends lost 3 bases and 2 bases respectively, with 7 bases between them.

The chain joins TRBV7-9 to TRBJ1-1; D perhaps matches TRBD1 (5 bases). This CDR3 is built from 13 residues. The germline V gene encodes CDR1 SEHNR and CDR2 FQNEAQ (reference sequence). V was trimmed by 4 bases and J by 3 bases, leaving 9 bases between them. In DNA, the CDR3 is TGTGCCAGCAGCTATGGGGGGGACACTGAAGCTTTCTTT. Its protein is CASSYGGDTEAFF. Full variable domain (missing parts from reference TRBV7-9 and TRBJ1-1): DTGVSQNPRHKITKRGQNVTFRCDPISEHNRLYWYRQTLGQGPEFLTYFQNEAQLEKSRLLSDRFSAERPKGSFSTLEIQRTEQGDSAMYLCASSYGGDTEAFFGQGTRLTVV.

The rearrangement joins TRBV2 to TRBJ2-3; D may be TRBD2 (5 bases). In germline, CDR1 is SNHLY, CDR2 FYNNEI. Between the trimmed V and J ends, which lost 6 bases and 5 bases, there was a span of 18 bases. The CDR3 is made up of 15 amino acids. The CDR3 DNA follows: TGTGCCAGCAGCCATGGGGAGCCCCTTAGAGATACGCAGTATTTT. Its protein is CASSHGEPLRDTQYF.

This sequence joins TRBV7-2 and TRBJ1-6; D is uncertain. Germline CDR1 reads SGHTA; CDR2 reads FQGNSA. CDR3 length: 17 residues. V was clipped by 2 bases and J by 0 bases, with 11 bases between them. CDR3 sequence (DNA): TGTGCCAGCAGCTTATCGGGGTGGAGCTCCTATAATTCACCCCTCCACTTT. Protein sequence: CASSLSGWSSYNSPLHF.

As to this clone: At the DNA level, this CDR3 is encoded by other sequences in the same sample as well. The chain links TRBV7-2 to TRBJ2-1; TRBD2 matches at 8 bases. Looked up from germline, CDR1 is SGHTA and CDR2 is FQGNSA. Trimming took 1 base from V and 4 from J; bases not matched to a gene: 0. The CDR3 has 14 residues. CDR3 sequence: CASSLGGGYNEQFF. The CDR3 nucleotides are TGTGCCAGCAGCTTAGGCGGGGGGTACAATGAGCAGTTCTTC.

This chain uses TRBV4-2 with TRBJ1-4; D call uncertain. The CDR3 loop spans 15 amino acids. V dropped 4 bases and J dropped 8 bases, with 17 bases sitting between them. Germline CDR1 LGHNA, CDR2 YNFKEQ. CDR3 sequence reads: CASSPQPGRGEKLFF. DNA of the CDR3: TGTGCCAGCAGCCCCCAACCCGGGCGAGGAGAAAAACTGTTTTTT.